This record looks at one T cell receptor (beta chain) sequence and its context. Its matching antigen is unknown. The CDR3 loop spans 13 amino acids. Trimming shortened V by 3 bases and J by 2 bases, and 9 bases separated the two germline ends. CDR1 SQVTM and CDR2 ANQGSEA come from the germline V gene. This sample was taken from a study of T cells in Graves' hyperthyroidism and ophthalmopathy. Study-wide results and limits: Appearing also in blood were most of the thyroid clonotypes expanded above 0.001.

Amplification yielded TCR beta CDR3 regions, with RNA transcripts as the source. The HTBI primer set served for first-round RT-PCR of the TCR CDR3. TCRdb re-called the multiplex PCR reads with MiXCR, one entry per CDR3 protein. The data hold 650,000 to 850,000 distinct CDR3 sequences, with 18% observed a single time. Exclusion of patients followed from uncontrolled infection, other autoimmune disease, pregnancy or lactation. Cells are PBMCs isolated from roughly 9.3 ml of fresh blood. Sequencing was performed on blood. The TCR originated in a woman between 50 and 59 years old with Graves' hyperthyroidism that later progressed to Graves' ophthalmopathy. The rearrangement joins TRBV29-1 to TRBJ2-3; tentative D call: TRBD2 (5 bases). Here the CDR3 DNA reads TGCAGCGTTGATGGGAGACCCACAGATACGCAGTATTTT. Translation gives CSVDGRPTDTQYF.